Listed below are T cell receptor beta chains from one sample, sequenced in a study of blood T cell repertoires in COVID-19. Only in-frame clones appear in the TCRdb table, and some are missing; sequencing was by immunoSEQ multiplex PCR. The sample holds 90,000 to 110,000 clones, roughly 85% seen once. Source material: peripheral blood. These receptors were taken from a man aged 45 to 65 with acute or convalescent COVID-19. Each CDR3 is given without its conserved first and last residue. A D gene is named only where the DNA matches it firmly.

TRBV15	TRBD1	TRBJ1-2	ATSETGANSYGYT
TRBV7-8	NA	TRBJ2-3	ASSPGATYTDTQY
TRBV12-3/TRBV12-4	NA	TRBJ2-7	ASRKSGSYEQY
TRBV3-1/TRBV3-2	NA	TRBJ2-2	ASSLRPGFTGELF
TRBV30	NA	TRBJ2-1	AWSADVKQF
TRBV3-1/TRBV3-2	NA	TRBJ2-7	ASSQLYIASYEQY
TRBV6-5	NA	TRBJ1-2	ASRALDYGYT
TRBV20-1	NA	TRBJ1-2	SASGDTGGDGYT
TRBV6-2/TRBV6-3	NA	TRBJ2-3	ASSYPGPPSTDTQY
TRBV2	TRBD1	TRBJ1-6	ASKGQGLSPLH
TRBV7-8	NA	TRBJ2-5	ASSLEPYGREVETQY
TRBV25-1	TRBD1	TRBJ2-4	ASSKQGAQNIQY
TRBV7-9	NA	TRBJ2-7	ASSLGQSSYEQY
TRBV7-3	NA	TRBJ2-1	ASSPTQSHNEQF
TRBV5-6	TRBD2	TRBJ2-1	VSSLAGDGQTLNEQF
TRBV30	TRBD2	TRBJ2-3	AATFSGGTTDTQY
TRBV14	NA	TRBJ1-1	ASSQGAGWNTEAF
TRBV6-6	TRBD2	TRBJ2-3	ASSRGLAGGPDTQY
TRBV10-3	NA	TRBJ2-7	AISMSGSRTYEQY
TRBV6-2/TRBV6-3	TRBD1	TRBJ1-2	ASSHRGASPSYGYT
TRBV12-5	TRBD2	TRBJ2-1	ASGLAGVAYNEQF
TRBV28	TRBD1	TRBJ1-1	ASSTSRTGDTEAF
TRBV7-2	TRBD2	TRBJ2-7	ASSFSGGPGEQY
TRBV11-2	NA	TRBJ2-2	ASSRGPGTFTGELF
TRBV28	TRBD1	TRBJ1-2	ASSRGQGYGYT
TRBV18	NA	TRBJ1-6	ASSADRNPYNSPLH
TRBV20-1	NA	TRBJ2-7	SAARGNEQY
TRBV6-5	NA	TRBJ2-7	ASSYSGQVAYEQY
TRBV12-5	NA	TRBJ2-1	ASASGGGLSEQF
TRBV30	TRBD1	TRBJ1-4	AWSTGANEKLF
TRBV6-5	TRBD1	TRBJ1-5	ASSYGTGAQPQH
TRBV12-3/TRBV12-4	NA	TRBJ2-3	ASSLYRGGTQY
TRBV30	NA	TRBJ1-6	AWVGYRNSPLH
TRBV30	NA	TRBJ1-4	AWSSPAAFGEKLF
TRBV27	TRBD1	TRBJ2-7	ASSSSGTGKGEQY
TRBV11-2	NA	TRBJ2-7	ASSLGRTRTYEQY
TRBV11-2	TRBD2	TRBJ2-7	ASSLTSGSLYEQY
TRBV28	TRBD1	TRBJ1-5	ATMITGTGGDQPQH